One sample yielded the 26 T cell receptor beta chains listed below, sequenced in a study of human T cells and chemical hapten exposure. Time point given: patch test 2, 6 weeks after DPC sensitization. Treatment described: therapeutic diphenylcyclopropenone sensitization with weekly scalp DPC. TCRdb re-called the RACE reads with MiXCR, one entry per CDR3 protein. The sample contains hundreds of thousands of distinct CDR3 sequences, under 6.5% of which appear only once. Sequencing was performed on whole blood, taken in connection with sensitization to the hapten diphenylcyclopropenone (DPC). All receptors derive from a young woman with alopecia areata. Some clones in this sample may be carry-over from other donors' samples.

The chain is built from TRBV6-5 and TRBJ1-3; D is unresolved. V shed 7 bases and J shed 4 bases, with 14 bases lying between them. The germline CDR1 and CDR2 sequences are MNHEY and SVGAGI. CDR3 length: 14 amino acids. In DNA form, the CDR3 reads TGTGCCAGCACCCTTAGCCCAAGCGGAAACACCATATATTTT. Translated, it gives CASTLSPSGNTIYF.

The CDR3 here is CASSSHSTGRSNGELFF. The CDR3 DNA reads as TGTGCCAGCAGCAGCCATTCGACAGGGAGGAGCAACGGGGAGCTGTTTTTT. The gene calls are TRBV6-5 and TRBJ2-2, with TRBD1 as a possible D gene (7 bases). Germline V CDR1 and CDR2: MNHEY, SVGAGI. V lost 6 bases and J 7 bases, leaving 24 bases between the germline ends. The CDR3 covers 17 residues.

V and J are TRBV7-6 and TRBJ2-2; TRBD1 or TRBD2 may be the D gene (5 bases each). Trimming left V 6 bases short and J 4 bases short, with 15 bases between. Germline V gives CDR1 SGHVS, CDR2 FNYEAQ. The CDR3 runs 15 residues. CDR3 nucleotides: TGTGCCAGCAGGGAACCGGGACGTACCACCGGGGAGCTGTTTTTT. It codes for CASREPGRTTGELFF.

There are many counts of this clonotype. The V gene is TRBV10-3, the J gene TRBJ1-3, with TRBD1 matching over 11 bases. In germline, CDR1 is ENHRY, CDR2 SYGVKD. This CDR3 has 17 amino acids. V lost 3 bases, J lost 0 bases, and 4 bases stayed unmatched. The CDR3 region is CAISDGTGGVSGNTIYF. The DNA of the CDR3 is TGTGCCATCAGTGACGGGACAGGGGGGGTCTCTGGAAACACCATATATTTT.

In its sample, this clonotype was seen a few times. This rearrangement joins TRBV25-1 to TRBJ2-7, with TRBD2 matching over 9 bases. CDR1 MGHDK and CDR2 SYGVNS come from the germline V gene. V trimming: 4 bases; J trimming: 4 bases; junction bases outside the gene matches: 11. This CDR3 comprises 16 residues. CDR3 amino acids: CASSGTRLAEQYEQYF. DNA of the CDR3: TGTGCCAGCAGTGGGACGAGACTAGCGGAACAGTACGAGCAGTACTTC.

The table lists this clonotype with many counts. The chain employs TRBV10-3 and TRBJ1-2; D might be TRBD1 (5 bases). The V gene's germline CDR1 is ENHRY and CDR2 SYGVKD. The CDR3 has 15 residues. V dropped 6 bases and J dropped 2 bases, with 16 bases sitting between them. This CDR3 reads CAISGEVGGNYGYTF. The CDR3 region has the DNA TGTGCCATCAGCGGGGAAGTCGGGGGAAACTATGGCTACACCTTC.

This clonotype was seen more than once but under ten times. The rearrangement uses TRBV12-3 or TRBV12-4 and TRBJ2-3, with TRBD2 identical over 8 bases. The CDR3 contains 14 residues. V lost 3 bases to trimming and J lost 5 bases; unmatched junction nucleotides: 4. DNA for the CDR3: TGTGCCAGCAGTTTTACGGGGGGGATAGATACGCAGTATTTT. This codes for CASSFTGGIDTQYF.

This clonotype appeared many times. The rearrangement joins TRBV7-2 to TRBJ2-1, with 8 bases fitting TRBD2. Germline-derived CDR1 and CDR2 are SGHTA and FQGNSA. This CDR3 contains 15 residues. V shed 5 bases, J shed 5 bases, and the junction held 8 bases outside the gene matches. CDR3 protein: CASSLWTSQDNEQFF. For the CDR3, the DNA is TGTGCCAGCAGCCTTTGGACTAGCCAGGACAATGAGCAGTTCTTC.

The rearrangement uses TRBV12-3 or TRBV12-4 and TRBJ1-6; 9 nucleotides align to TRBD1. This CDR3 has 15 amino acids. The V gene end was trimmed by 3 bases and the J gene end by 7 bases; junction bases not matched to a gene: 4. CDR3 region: CASSFRDRENSPLHF. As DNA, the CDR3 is TGTGCCAGCAGTTTCCGGGACAGGGAAAATTCACCCCTCCACTTT.

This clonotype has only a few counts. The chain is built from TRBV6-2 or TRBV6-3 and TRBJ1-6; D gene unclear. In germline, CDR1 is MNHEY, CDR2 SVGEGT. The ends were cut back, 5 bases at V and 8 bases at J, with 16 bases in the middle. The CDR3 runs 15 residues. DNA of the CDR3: TGTGCCAGCAGTGACCGATGGCCCTCGGATTCACCCCTCCACTTT. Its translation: CASSDRWPSDSPLHF.

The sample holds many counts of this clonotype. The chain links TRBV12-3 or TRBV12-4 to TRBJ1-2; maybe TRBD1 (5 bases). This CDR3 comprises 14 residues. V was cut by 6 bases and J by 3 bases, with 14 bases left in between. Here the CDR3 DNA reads TGTGCCAGCAGAATTACAGGTGCCGACTATGGCTACACCTTC. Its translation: CASRITGADYGYTF.

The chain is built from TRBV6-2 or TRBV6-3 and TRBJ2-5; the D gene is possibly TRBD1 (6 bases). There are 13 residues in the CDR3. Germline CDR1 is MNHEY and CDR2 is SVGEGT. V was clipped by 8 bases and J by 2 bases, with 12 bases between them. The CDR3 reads CASLWGLQETQYF. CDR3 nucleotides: TGTGCCAGCTTGTGGGGGCTTCAAGAGACCCAGTACTTC.

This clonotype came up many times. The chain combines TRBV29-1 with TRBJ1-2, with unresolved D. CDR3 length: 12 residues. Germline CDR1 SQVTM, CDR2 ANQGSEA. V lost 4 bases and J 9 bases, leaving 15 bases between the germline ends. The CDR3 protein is CSVVPHATSYTF. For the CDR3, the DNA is TGCAGCGTTGTTCCCCATGCCACTAGCTACACCTTC.

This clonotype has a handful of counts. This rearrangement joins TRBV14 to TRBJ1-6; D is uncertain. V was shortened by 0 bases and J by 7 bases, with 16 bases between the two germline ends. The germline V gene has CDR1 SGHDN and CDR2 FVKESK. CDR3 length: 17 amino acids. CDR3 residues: CASSQDWGTAANSPLHF. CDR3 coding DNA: TGTGCCAGCAGCCAAGACTGGGGAACGGCTGCAAATTCACCCCTCCACTTT.

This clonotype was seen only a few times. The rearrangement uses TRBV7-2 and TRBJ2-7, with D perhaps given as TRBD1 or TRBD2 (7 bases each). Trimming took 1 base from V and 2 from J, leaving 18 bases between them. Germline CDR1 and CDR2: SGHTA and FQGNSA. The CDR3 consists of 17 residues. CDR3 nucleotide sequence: TGTGCCAGCAGCTTAGGGGGGGGACAGACGATAGCCTACGAGCAGTACTTC. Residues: CASSLGGGQTIAYEQYF.

CDR3 sequence (DNA): TGTGCCAGCGGGACAGGGAGGGAAGAGCAGTACTTC. Residues: CASGTGREEQYF. This rearrangement joins TRBV28 to TRBJ2-7; TRBD1 matches 9 bases. Trimming cost V 8 bases and J 7 bases; bases outside gene matches: 6. Germline CDR1 and CDR2: MDHEN and SYDVKM. CDR3 size: 12 residues.

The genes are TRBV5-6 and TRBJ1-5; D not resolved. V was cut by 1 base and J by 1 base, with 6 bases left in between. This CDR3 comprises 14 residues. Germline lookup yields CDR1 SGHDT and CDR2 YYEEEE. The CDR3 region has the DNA TGTGCCAGCAGCTTGTTGCTAAGCAATCAGCCCCAGCATTTT. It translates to CASSLLLSNQPQHF.

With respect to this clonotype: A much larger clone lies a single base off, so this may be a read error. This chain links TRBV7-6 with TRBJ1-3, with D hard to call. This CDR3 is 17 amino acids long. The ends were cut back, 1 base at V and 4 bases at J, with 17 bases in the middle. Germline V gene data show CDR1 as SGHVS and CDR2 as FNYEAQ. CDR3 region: CASSLGTTSFQGNTIYF. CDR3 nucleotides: TGTGCCAGCAGCTTAGGGACTACCTCCTTCCAAGGAAACACCATATATTTT.

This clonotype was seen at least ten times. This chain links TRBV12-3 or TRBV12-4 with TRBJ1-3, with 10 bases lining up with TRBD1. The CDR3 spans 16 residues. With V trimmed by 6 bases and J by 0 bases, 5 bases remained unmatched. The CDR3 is CASRFRDRGSGNTIYF. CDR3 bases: TGTGCCAGCAGGTTCCGGGACAGGGGCTCTGGAAACACCATATATTTT.

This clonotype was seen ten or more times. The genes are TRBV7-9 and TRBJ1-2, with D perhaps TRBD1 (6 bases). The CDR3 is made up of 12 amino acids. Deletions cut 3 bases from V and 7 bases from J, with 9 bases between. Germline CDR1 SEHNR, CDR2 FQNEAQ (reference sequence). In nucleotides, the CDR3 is TGTGCCAGCAGCTTGACAGGCTCTGGCTACACCTTC. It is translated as CASSLTGSGYTF.

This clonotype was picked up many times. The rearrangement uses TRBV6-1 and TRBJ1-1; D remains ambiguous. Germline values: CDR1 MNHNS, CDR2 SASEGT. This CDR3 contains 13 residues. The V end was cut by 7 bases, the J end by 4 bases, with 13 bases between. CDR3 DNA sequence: TGTGCCAGCAACCTAATCATAGGCACTGAAGCTTTCTTT. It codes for CASNLIIGTEAFF.

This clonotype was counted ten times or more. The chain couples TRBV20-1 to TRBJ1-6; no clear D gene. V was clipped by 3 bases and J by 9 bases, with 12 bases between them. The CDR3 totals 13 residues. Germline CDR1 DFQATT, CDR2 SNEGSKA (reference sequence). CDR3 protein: CSAREGEGSPLHF. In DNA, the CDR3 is TGCAGTGCTAGGGAGGGAGAGGGTTCACCCCTCCACTTT.

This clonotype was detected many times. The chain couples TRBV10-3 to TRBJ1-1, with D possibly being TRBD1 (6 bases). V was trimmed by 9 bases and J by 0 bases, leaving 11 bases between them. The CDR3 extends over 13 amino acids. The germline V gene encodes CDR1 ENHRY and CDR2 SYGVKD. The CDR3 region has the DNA TGTGCCATTAGACAGGCCCTGAACACTGAAGCTTTCTTT. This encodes CAIRQALNTEAFF.

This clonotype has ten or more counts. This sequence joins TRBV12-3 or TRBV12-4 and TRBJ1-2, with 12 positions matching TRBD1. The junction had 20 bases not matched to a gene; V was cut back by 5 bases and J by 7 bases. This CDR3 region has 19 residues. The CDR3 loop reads CASSGGGPGQGAYAGGYTF. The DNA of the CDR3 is TGTGCCAGCAGTGGGGGAGGACCGGGACAGGGGGCTTACGCGGGTGGCTACACCTTC.

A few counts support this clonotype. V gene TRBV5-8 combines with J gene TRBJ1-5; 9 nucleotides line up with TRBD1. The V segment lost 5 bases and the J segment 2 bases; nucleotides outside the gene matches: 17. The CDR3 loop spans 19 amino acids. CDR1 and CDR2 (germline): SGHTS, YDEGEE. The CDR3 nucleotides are TGTGCCAGCAGGGACTCCGGGACAGGGCCCGAGGGGGGCAATCAGCCCCAGCATTTT. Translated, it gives CASRDSGTGPEGGNQPQHF.

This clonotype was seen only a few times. DNA of the CDR3: TGTGCCAGCAGCTTACCCTCCCGGGACAGGGGTTGGGGCACAGATACGCAGTATTTT. This sequence encodes CASSLPSRDRGWGTDTQYF. This chain joins TRBV7-2 and TRBJ2-3, with 10 bases aligning to TRBD1. The CDR3 length is 19 residues. Trimming cost V 2 bases and J 1 base; bases outside gene matches: 12. From germline, CDR1 is SGHTA and CDR2 FQGNSA. Combining the CDR3 with reference TRBV7-2 and TRBJ2-3 gives the whole variable domain GAGVSQSPSNKVTEKGKDVELRCDPISGHTALYWYRQSLGQGLEFLIYFQGNSAPDKSGLPSDRFSAERTGGSVSTLTIQRTQQEDSAVYLCASSLPSRDRGWGTDTQYFGPGTRLTVL.